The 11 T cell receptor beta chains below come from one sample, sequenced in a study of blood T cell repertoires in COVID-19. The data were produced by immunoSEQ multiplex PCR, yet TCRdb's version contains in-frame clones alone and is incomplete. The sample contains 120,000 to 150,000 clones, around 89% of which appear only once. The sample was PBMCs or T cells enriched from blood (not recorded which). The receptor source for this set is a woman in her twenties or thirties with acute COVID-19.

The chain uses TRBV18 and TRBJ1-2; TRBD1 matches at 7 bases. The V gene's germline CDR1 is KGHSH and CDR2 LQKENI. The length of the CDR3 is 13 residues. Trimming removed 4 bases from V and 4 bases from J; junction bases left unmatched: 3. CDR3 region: CASSRAGGYGYTF. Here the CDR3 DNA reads TGTGCCAGCTCACGCGCAGGGGGCTATGGCTACACCTTC.

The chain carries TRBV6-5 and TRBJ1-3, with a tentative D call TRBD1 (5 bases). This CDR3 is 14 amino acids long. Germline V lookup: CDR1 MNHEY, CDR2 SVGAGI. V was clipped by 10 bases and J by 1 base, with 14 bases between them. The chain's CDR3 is CATRVAGSGNTIYF. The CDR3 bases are TGTGCCACCCGGGTTGCAGGGTCTGGAAACACCATATATTTT.

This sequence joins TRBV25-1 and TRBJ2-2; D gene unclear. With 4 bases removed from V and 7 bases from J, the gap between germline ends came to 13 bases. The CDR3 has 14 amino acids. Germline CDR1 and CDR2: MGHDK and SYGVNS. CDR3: CASSVPGSHGELFF. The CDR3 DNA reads TGTGCCAGCAGTGTCCCCGGGTCCCACGGGGAGCTGTTTTTT.

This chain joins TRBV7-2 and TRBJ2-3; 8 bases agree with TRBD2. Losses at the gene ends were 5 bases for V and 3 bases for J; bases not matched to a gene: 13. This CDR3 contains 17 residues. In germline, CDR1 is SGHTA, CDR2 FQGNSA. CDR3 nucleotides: TGTGCCAGCAGCAACCCGCCGAATAGCGGGACAACAGATACGCAGTATTTT. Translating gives CASSNPPNSGTTDTQYF.

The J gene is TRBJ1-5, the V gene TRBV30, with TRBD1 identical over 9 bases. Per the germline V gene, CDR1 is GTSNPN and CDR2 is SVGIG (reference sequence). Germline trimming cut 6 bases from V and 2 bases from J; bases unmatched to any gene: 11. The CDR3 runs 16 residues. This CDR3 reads CACLPGQGLGNQPQHF. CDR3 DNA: TGTGCCTGTCTGCCGGGACAGGGATTAGGCAATCAGCCCCAGCATTTT.

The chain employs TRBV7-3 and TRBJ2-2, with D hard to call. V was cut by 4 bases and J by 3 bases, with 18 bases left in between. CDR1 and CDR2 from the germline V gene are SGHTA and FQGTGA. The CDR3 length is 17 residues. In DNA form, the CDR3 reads TGTGCCAGCAGCTCCGCCTCGAGGATCGAGCACACCGGGGAGCTGTTTTTT. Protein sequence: CASSSASRIEHTGELFF.

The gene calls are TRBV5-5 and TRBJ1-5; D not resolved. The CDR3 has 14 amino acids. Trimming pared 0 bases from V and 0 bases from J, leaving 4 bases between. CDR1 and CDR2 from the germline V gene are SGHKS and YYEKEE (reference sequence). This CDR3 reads CASSLVHSNQPQHF. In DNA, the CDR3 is TGTGCCAGCAGCTTGGTACATAGCAATCAGCCCCAGCATTTT. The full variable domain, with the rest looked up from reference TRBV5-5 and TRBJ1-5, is DAGVTQSPTHLIKTRGQQVTLRCSPISGHKSVSWYQQVLGQGPQFIFQYYEKEERGRGNFPDRFSARQFPNYSSELNVNALLLGDSALYLCASSLVHSNQPQHFGDGTRLSIL.

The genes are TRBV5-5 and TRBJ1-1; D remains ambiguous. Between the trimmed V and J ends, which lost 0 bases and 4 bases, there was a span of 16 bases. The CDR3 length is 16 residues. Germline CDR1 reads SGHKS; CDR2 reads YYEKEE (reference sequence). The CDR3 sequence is CASSLEGGRVSTEAFF. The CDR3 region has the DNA TGTGCCAGCAGCTTGGAGGGAGGGAGGGTGAGCACTGAAGCTTTCTTT.

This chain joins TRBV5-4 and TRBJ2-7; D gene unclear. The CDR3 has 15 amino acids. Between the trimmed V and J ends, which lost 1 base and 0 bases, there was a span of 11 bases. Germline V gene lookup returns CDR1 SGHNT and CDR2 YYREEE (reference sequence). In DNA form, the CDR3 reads TGTGCCAGCAGCTTGAACAGTTTTTCCTCCTACGAGCAGTACTTC. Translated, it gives CASSLNSFSSYEQYF.

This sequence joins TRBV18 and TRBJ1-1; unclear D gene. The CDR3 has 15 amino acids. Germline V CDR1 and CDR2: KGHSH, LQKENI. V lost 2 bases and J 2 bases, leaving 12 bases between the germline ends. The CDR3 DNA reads TGTGCCAGCTCACCATTGAAGAGCCAAAACACTGAAGCTTTCTTT. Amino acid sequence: CASSPLKSQNTEAFF.

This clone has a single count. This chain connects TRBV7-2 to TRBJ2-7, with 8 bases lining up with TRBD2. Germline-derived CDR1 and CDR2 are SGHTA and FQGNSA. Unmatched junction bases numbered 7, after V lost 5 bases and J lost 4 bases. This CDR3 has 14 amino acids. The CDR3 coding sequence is TGTGCCAGCAGCCCGGGGGGACTAGGGTACGAGCAGTACTTC. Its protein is CASSPGGLGYEQYF.